This T cell receptor (beta chain) was observed in a study of blood T cell repertoires in COVID-19. The assay was immunoSEQ multiplex PCR, and TCRdb's table has in-frame clones only and misses some. This table holds about 160,000 clones, 60% to 85% found once. Germline CDR1 reads LNHDA; CDR2 reads SQIVND (reference sequence). J gave up 2 bases and V 5 bases, and 10 bases lay outside the gene matches. This CDR3 region has 17 residues. The chain couples TRBV19 to TRBJ2-5; 11 nucleotides line up with TRBD2. The sample taken for sequencing was peripheral blood. The TCR originated in a man in his fifties or sixties with acute or convalescent COVID-19. Written as DNA, the CDR3 is TGTGCCAGTAGTCCTCCGACTAGCGGGGACACTCAAGAGACCCAGTACTTC. Translated: CASSPPTSGDTQETQYF.